A selection of T cell receptor beta chains follows, all from one sample in a study of human T cells and chemical hapten exposure. TCRdb analysed the 5' RACE reads with MiXCR anew, one entry per CDR3 protein. This sample has about 81,000 distinct CDR3 sequences, with 15% to 20% found just once. These receptors were obtained from a female donor in good health. Both conserved end residues are part of each CDR3. A D gene is named only where the DNA matches it firmly. Not every row has a clone size; where given, it reads once, few, many or a size class.

size	V	D	J	CDR3	DNA
NA	TRBV20-1	TRBD2	TRBJ2-5	CSAHHPTSGGPEETQYF	TGCAGTGCTCACCACCCGACTAGCGGGGGGCCAGAAGAGACCCAGTACTTC
NA	TRBV6-5	NA	TRBJ1-5	CASSQDRSYQPQHF	TGTGCCAGCAGCCAAGACAGGAGCTATCAGCCCCAGCATTTT
NA	TRBV28	TRBD1	TRBJ2-3	CAIHRGEDTQYF	TGTGCCATCCACAGGGGAGAGGATACGCAGTATTTT
NA	TRBV20-1	NA	TRBJ1-5	CSASEQANQPQHF	TGCAGTGCTAGTGAACAGGCCAACCAGCCCCAGCATTTT
NA	TRBV27	TRBD1	TRBJ2-7	CASSVTGTGSGYEQYF	TGTGCCAGCAGTGTCACCGGGACAGGGTCCGGGTACGAGCAGTACTTC
NA	TRBV5-4	NA	TRBJ1-1	CASSTRTALGTEAFF	TGTGCCAGCAGCACCAGGACAGCTCTGGGCACTGAAGCTTTCTTT
NA	TRBV6-6	NA	TRBJ1-2	CASMDTQDYGYTF	TGTGCCAGCATGGACACGCAGGACTATGGCTACACCTTC
few	TRBV28	NA	TRBJ1-1	CASSSLVTEAFF	TGTGCCAGCAGTTCTCTGGTTACTGAAGCTTTCTTT
few	TRBV6-6	NA	TRBJ2-5	CASALLSETQYF	TGTGCCAGCGCCCTCCTCTCAGAGACCCAGTACTTC
NA	TRBV5-6	NA	TRBJ1-5	CASSLASGQGRQPQHF	TGTGCCAGCAGCTTGGCTTCTGGGCAGGGCAGGCAGCCCCAGCATTTT
few	TRBV5-1	NA	TRBJ1-6	CASSLEFGGLSPLHF	TGCGCCAGCAGCTTGGAATTTGGTGGGCTGTCACCCCTCCACTTT
few	TRBV28	NA	TRBJ2-3	CASSSYDSRVRSTDTQYF	TGTGCCAGCAGTTCATACGACTCGAGGGTTAGGAGCACAGATACGCAGTATTTT
NA	TRBV5-4	TRBD1	TRBJ1-1	CASSLPGQGSTEAFF	TGTGCCAGCAGCTTGCCGGGACAGGGGAGCACTGAAGCTTTCTTT
few	TRBV28	NA	TRBJ2-6	CASSRLRGRRTSGANVLTF	TGTGCCAGCAGTCGTCTTAGGGGACGGAGAACCTCTGGGGCCAACGTCCTGACTTTC
few	TRBV29-1	NA	TRBJ1-1	CSTPLDGAMNTEAFF	TGCAGCACCCCCTTGGACGGGGCCATGAACACTGAAGCTTTCTTT
few	TRBV29-1	NA	TRBJ1-4	CSVEIENNEKLFF	TGCAGCGTTGAAATAGAGAATAATGAAAAACTGTTTTTT
few	TRBV28	TRBD1	TRBJ1-5	CASTGTGGDQPQHF	TGTGCCAGCACCGGGACAGGGGGCGATCAGCCCCAGCATTTT
few	TRBV7-2	NA	TRBJ2-4	CASSLYQGKNIQYF	TGTGCCAGCAGCTTATATCAGGGCAAAAACATTCAGTACTTC
few	TRBV27	TRBD1	TRBJ2-7	CASSRQGRGSYEQYF	TGTGCCAGCAGCAGACAGGGTCGAGGCTCCTACGAGCAGTACTTC
once	TRBV7-2	NA	TRBJ2-1	CASSPDFSYNEQFF	TGTGCCAGCAGCCCCGACTTCTCCTACAATGAGCAGTTCTTC
NA	TRBV12-3/TRBV12-4	NA	TRBJ1-1	CASSFSIGTTNTEAFF	TGTGCCAGCAGTTTCTCTATCGGGACAACGAACACTGAAGCTTTCTTT
many	TRBV5-1	NA	TRBJ2-5	CASSLDLSPTVRETQYF	TGCGCCAGCAGCTTGGACCTGAGTCCGACGGTTCGAGAGACCCAGTACTTC
NA	TRBV7-2	TRBD1	TRBJ2-2	CASSPYTGGGGELFF	TGTGCCAGCAGCCCGTACACAGGGGGCGGGGGGGAGCTGTTTTTT
NA	TRBV3-1	NA	TRBJ2-1	CASSGRQLSSYNEQFF	TGTGCCAGCAGCGGTCGACAGTTATCCTCCTACAATGAGCAGTTCTTC
NA	TRBV4-1	NA	TRBJ2-3	CASSQAGPPYGTDTQYF	TGCGCCAGCAGCCAAGCTGGCCCGCCTTACGGCACAGATACGCAGTATTTT
few	TRBV12-5	NA	TRBJ2-3	CASGLAGSDTQYF	TGTGCTAGTGGTTTGGCAGGGTCAGATACGCAGTATTTT